A single sample is the source of the 9 T cell receptor beta chains below, sequenced in a study of CD8 T cells in Susac syndrome. A quantity of about 0.45 to 1 ug RNA underwent reverse transcription using random hexamers. Each CDR3 protein gets one entry after TCRdb re-called the immunoSEQ multiplex PCR reads with MiXCR. The data contain about 100,000 distinct CDR3 sequences, 95% of them singletons. The sample was CD8+ T cells from PBMCs. These receptors were obtained from a human donor with Susac syndrome.

The chain is built from TRBV5-6 and TRBJ1-2; unclear D gene. In germline, CDR1 is SGHDT, CDR2 YYEEEE. The CDR3 covers 12 residues. The ends were cut back, 2 bases at V and 6 bases at J, with 8 bases in the middle. Written as DNA, the CDR3 is TGTGCCAGCAGCTTCCTCGGTGATGGCTACACCTTC. Encoded protein: CASSFLGDGYTF.

In DNA form, the CDR3 reads TGTGCCAGCAGTTGGGACAGCTACACCGGGGAGCTGTTTTTT. Translated: CASSWDSYTGELFF. The chain couples TRBV12-3 or TRBV12-4 to TRBJ2-2; 7 bases are a match to TRBD1. The CDR3 contains 14 residues. The J segment lost 3 bases and the V segment lost 4 bases, leaving 2 bases of the junction unmatched.

The rearrangement links TRBV5-1 to TRBJ2-1; a possible D gene is TRBD2 (6 bases). V was shortened by 1 base and J by 8 bases, with 13 bases between the two germline ends. Germline CDR1 reads SGHRS; CDR2 reads YFSETQ. The CDR3 sequence is 14 residues long. The CDR3 DNA is TGCGCCAGCAGCTTGTGGACTATTCTCGATGAGCAGTTCTTC. Protein product: CASSLWTILDEQFF. Full variable domain (rest looked up from reference TRBV5-1 and TRBJ2-1): KAGVTQTPRYLIKTRGQQVTLSCSPISGHRSVSWYQQTPGQGLQFLFEYFSETQRNKGNFPGRFSGRQFSNSRSEMNVSTLELGDSALYLCASSLWTILDEQFFGPGTRLTVL.

This chain joins TRBV20-1 and TRBJ2-1, with TRBD2 matching over 9 bases. CDR1 is DFQATT, CDR2 SNEGSKA, per germline (reference sequence). This CDR3 contains 15 residues. Trimming cost V 3 bases and J 8 bases; bases outside gene matches: 11. DNA for the CDR3: TGCAGTGCTAGGCCGGCGGGAGGGCCGGTTTATGAGCAGTTCTTC. It codes for CSARPAGGPVYEQFF.

The chain combines TRBV29-1 with TRBJ2-6; D remains unclear. V was trimmed by 5 bases and J by 0 bases, leaving 8 bases between them. This CDR3 contains 14 residues. Germline V gene data show CDR1 as SQVTM and CDR2 as ANQGSEA. The CDR3 coding sequence is TGCAGCGTTAGCCGCAGCTCTGGGGCCAACGTCCTGACTTTC. This translates into CSVSRSSGANVLTF.

The rearrangement links TRBV23-1 to TRBJ2-7, with 7 bases aligning to TRBD1. TRBV23-1 is treated as an ORF (open reading frame) with a function not yet certain. The CDR3 runs 15 residues. V lost 7 bases, J lost 0 bases, and 9 bases stayed unmatched. CDR3 in amino acids: CASTRSGGSSYEQYF. The CDR3 DNA reads TGCGCCAGCACACGTTCAGGGGGTTCCTCCTACGAGCAGTACTTC.

The rearrangement joins TRBV29-1 to TRBJ2-5; D might be TRBD1 (5 bases). V was pared by 5 bases and J by 3 bases, with 10 bases between. Germline values: CDR1 SQVTM, CDR2 ANQGSEA. The CDR3 totals 12 residues. CDR3 bases: TGCAGCGTTCCTGGACACGAAGAGACCCAGTACTTC. Translation gives CSVPGHEETQYF.

The chain combines TRBV15 with TRBJ2-1, with D perhaps matching TRBD2 (5 bases). The CDR3 length is 16 residues. CDR1 and CDR2 from the germline V gene are LNHNV and YYDKDF (reference sequence). The V gene lost 5 bases and the J gene lost 5 bases, with 19 bases spanning the gap. CDR3 DNA: TGTGCCACCAGCGGAGTCCTTCGAGGGCTCAACAATGAGCAGTTCTTC. The encoded protein is CATSGVLRGLNNEQFF.

The chain joins TRBV6-4 to TRBJ2-4; D is perhaps TRBD1 (5 bases). V lost 3 bases and J lost 9, with 12 bases in between. This CDR3 is built from 13 residues. The germline CDR1 and CDR2 sequences are MRHNA and SNTAGT. This CDR3 reads CASSELKGSIQYF. DNA for the CDR3: TGTGCCAGCAGTGAACTCAAGGGGTCCATTCAGTACTTC.